Here is one TCR beta chain with its context. This CDR3 comprises 15 residues. Germline values: CDR1 SGDLS, CDR2 YYNGEE. Trimming stripped 1 base from V and 4 bases from J, with 14 bases between. Random-hexamer reverse transcription was applied to about 0.5 to 1 ug RNA. Amplification of TCR beta CDR3 across 54 Vbeta and 13 Jbeta was performed with immunoSEQ multiplex PCR. MiXCR was run by TCRdb on the immunoSEQ multiplex PCR reads, yielding one entry per CDR3 protein. This sample has 95,000 or so distinct CDR3 sequences, with roughly 91% found just once. The data stem from a study of CD8 T cells in Susac syndrome. TCR beta sequencing covered blood CD8+ and CD4+ T cells.

This clonotype was sampled from a human donor in good health. Source material: CD8+ T cells from PBMCs. V gene TRBV9 combines with J gene TRBJ2-5, with D possibly being TRBD2 (6 bases). CDR3 coding DNA: TGTGCCAGCAGCGTAAGCGGGTCGTCGTTAGAGACCCAGTACTTC. It translates to CASSVSGSSLETQYF.